Detailed here is one T cell receptor beta chain. Its antigen is unknown. No quality values exist for individual bases; no much larger clone is one base distant. The source of the sample is a study of cytomegalovirus exposure and HLA in healthy donors (dated by TCRdb to about 2017). Study-wide context: An earlier analysis of 587 of the donors reported 276 Gb of sequence data and 95 million to 120 million unique TCR beta sequences obtained from about 200 million T cells. An early release that covered about 600 HLA-typed donors contained approximately 300 gigabases of sequencing data and approximately 85 million unique TCR sequences. The genetic ancestry cluster associated with self-reported Caucasian donors included around 76% of the 398 genotyped donors. The study aimed to test whether cataloging public T cell receptors could reveal signatures of past pathogen exposure. The study used immunosequencing to profile the T cell repertoires of several hundred subjects and linked those repertoires to cytomegalovirus serostatus. Along with the roughly 670-subject first cohort, a separate validation cohort of approximately 110 different subjects was used. To predict cytomegalovirus infection status, the study brought together high-throughput TCR immunosequencing, statistical association of individual TCRs with disease status, and machine learning. To study patterns of TCR occurrence, a later analysis re-analyzed previously published TCR beta repertoires from more than 550 donors and added high-resolution HLA genotyping. The later analysis used no new phenotypic data to find candidate immune exposures, relying instead on TCR beta sequences and their occurrence across donors. An earlier analysis of 500 to 750 of the donors applied high-throughput TCR beta sequencing to assess whether each TCR beta V gene segment acted as functional or pseudogenic. Donor age, sex, ethnicity and CMV serostatus were collected together with the repertoire data. A later genetic analysis used genome-wide SNP genotypes for about 55% of the 666 donors, treating that subset as a discovery cohort. Every repertoire in the discovery cohort had been generated on one and the same sequencing platform. HLA typing covered class I and class II loci at four-digit resolution. The number of typed donors differed by locus: about 620-630 for A, B, C, DRB1 and DQB1; 522 for DQA1; fewer than 610 for DPA1; and 400 to 480 for DPB1. Roughly 5 DR-DQ haplotypes were treated as single units for association and clustering because of strong linkage in the cohort. Among 300 to 450 genotyped donors of the cohort, an average of about 240,000 unique TCR beta nucleotide sequences were sequenced per donor, roughly a sixth of them non-productive.

The library was obtained by the immunoSEQ multiplex PCR assay. For the multiplex PCR, a mixture combining 60 forward primers for TCR Vbeta segments and 13 reverse primers for TCR Jbeta segments was used. A multiplex PCR assay on genomic DNA amplified the CDR3 region of rearranged TCR beta genes. On the Illumina HiSeq System, the amplified TCR beta libraries were sequenced as 87-base-pair reads. In the original analysis: A later analysis tallied around 87 million unique TCR beta chains across the approximately 670 repertoires, and around 12 million of those chains were shared by two or more donors. Raw reads were error-corrected and collapsed into unique sequences with a nearest-neighbor algorithm that merged closely related sequences to remove PCR and sequencing errors. To assign V, D and J gene segments, CDR3 sequences were aligned to IMGT reference sequences. For a sequence to be retained, at least a six-nucleotide match to both a V gene segment and a J gene segment was required. A rearrangement counted as productive if the CDR3 had no stop codons and remained in frame with V and J, and every other rearrangement counted as non-productive. CDR3 was defined by IMGT convention, running from the second conserved V-encoded cysteine to the conserved J-encoded phenylalanine. Sequences without an unambiguous match to a single V gene segment were excluded from the earlier analysis of almost 600 of the donors. In an earlier analysis of 587 of the donors, V segments were called functional above 56.7% productive rearrangements and were called segregating when the between-donor standard deviation exceeded 5%. A statistical classification framework was built to diagnose cytomegalovirus status from the catalog of TCR beta chain sequences. In a later analysis, V and J genes were assigned by comparing TCR nucleotide sequences against IMGT/GENE-DB human TR gene sequences. In a later analysis, CDR3 sequences and most-parsimonious VDJ recombination scenarios were assigned using the TCRdist pipeline. In a later analysis, each TCR beta chain was defined by its CDR3 amino acid sequence together with its V-gene family, and reads lacking a unique V-gene family were excluded. To address suspected cross-contamination and a sequencing artifact, a later analysis removed some 620 highly shared, low-generation-probability nucleotide sequences. A later analysis calculated a clonal expansion index for each public chain from normalized within-repertoire ranks of inferred template counts. Generation probabilities in a later analysis came from a VDJ recombination model fitted to out-of-frame rearrangements, and those results were checked against IGoR. A later analysis scored TCR-TCR, TCR-HLA and TCR-CMV co-occurrence with hypergeometric tests, applying a repertoire-size bias correction to TCR pairs. In a later analysis, false discovery rates were estimated by permuting HLA or CMV assignments 20 times. In a later analysis, co-occurring TCRs were grouped with DBSCAN, and TCRdist sequence similarity was added when clustering was performed within HLA-allele-positive subsets. Repertoires with fewer than 30,000 or more than 120,000 public chains, plus five repertoires with anomalous nucleotide sharing, were excluded from co-occurrence clustering. TCRdb provides this immuneACCESS table in a form limited to in-frame rearrangements. Some clones are lacking; in checked studies, under half of them reflect an unresolved V gene, and why the rest are absent is not known. V and J calls and clone size come straight from that table; D and trimming were deduced from the DNA. The sample table lists some 150,000 clones, about 72% of them with a count of one. Over 1.1% of the sample is taken by the ten largest.

General study outcomes and caveats: CMV serostatus was the only immune exposure information available for the cohort. Linkage disequilibrium might explain the correlated functional status among segregating V segments, but an unknown experimental factor could not be ruled out. Presence/absence analyses assumed roughly uniform sequencing depth across donors, an assumption that may not hold. In both the original and validation cohorts, the classifier was reported to diagnose cytomegalovirus status with high specificity and sensitivity. Strong co-occurrence of HLA alleles, especially DR and DQ, made assigning TCR associations to individual alleles difficult. A further reported finding was that TCR beta sequences accurately predicted the HLA-A and HLA-B alleles for most subjects in the first cohort. Because some donors lacked HLA typing at each locus, the association tests relied only on the typed subset. In a later analysis, 15,000 to 20,000 TCR beta sequences were associated with specific HLA alleles at a false discovery rate of 0.05. Several of the top co-occurrence clusters appeared to be linked to parvovirus B19, influenza, CMV and Epstein-Barr virus, according to a later analysis. A cluster of highly shared sequence variants was judged likely to represent a technical artifact of the sequencing pipeline. V-gene and J-gene trimming of TCR beta chains was associated with a missense DCLRE1C variant in a later genetic analysis, and the association was replicated in an independent cohort. The study gave a list of 150 to 200 TCR beta chains associated with cytomegalovirus. Only TCR beta chains were sequenced in this cohort, and the absence of alpha or paired-chain data limited detectable features. In a later analysis, HLA-associated TCR beta chains showed more clonal expansion and lower generation probabilities than non-associated chains that were equally common. A later genetic analysis reported fewer N-insertions in productive TCRs among donors in an Asian-associated ancestry cluster than the roughly 700-donor mean. In vitro tests confirmed that a few of the cytomegalovirus-associated TCR beta chains recognize cytomegalovirus antigens. Most TCR sequences were observed very rarely across donors, whereas some public TCRs were present in many individuals. The authors suggested that the approach could potentially be extended to other disease states and immunological phenotypes. In a later analysis, TCR association rates were found to vary across HLA loci, with the most associated TCRs seen for DRB1 alleles and the fewest for HLA-C alleles. In a later analysis, most CMV-associated TCR beta chains were found to appear HLA-restricted, with HLA associations seemingly driven largely by CMV exposure. Because counts were too low, 15 or so rarely observed V segments, including chromosome 9 orphons, were excluded from the earlier analysis of 500 to 700 of the donors. In an earlier analysis of some 500 of the donors, most TCR beta V segments were observed in productive rearrangements about 90% or about 30% of the time, broadly matching IMGT annotations.

In total, approximately 690 healthy bone marrow donors made up the cohort. All cohort members were sampled while nominally healthy, although unrecorded immune exposures were likely present. The donor was CMV seronegative and belonged to the group of roughly 330 seronegative cohort members. A peripheral blood sample was provided by each donor, and peripheral blood mononuclear cells were used for TCR beta sequencing. Genomic DNA was extracted from the blood cell samples with the Qiagen DNeasy Blood Extraction Kit. The receptor comes from a man in his sixties in good health and CMV-seronegative. The sample was PBMCs.

The CDR3 here reads CASSTGQGASNEQFF. The nucleotides are TGTGCCAGTAGTACGGGACAGGGGGCCTCCAATGAGCAGTTCTTC. The rearranged segments are TRBV19 and TRBJ2-1; TRBD1 fits 12 bases in the junction. From V the trimming removes 4 bases and from J it removes 6 bases, while the gene matches leave 4 bases of the junction unaccounted for. Looking up the germline V gene (reference sequence) yields CDR1 LNHDA and CDR2 SQIVND. The CDR3 goes from the cysteine to the phenylalanine over 15 residues. The only DNA kept is the CDR3, 45 bases in frame from the first base. Beyond the CDR3, the reference TRBV19 and TRBJ2-1 genes provide the residues; the full variable domain reads: DGGITQSPKYLFRKEGQNVTLSCEQNLNHDAMYWYRQDPGQGLRLIYYSQIVNDFQKGDIAEGYSVSREKKESFPLTVTSAQKNPTAFYLCASSTGQGASNEQFFGPGTRLTVL.